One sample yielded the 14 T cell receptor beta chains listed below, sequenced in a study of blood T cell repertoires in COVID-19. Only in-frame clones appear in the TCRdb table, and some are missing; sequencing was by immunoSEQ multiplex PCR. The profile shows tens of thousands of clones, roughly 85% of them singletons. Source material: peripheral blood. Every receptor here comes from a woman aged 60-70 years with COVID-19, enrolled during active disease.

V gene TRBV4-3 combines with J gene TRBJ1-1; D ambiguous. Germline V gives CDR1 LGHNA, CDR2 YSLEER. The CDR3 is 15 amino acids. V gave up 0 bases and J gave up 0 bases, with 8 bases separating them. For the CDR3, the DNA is TGCGCCAGCAGCCAAGATGAGCTGGTGAACACTGAAGCTTTCTTT. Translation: CASSQDELVNTEAFF.

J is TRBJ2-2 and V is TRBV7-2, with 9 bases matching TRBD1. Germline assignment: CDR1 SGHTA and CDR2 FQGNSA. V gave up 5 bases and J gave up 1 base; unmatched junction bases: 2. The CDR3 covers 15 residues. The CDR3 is CASSEGQGNTGELFF. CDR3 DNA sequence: TGTGCCAGCAGCGAGGGACAGGGGAACACCGGGGAGCTGTTTTTT.

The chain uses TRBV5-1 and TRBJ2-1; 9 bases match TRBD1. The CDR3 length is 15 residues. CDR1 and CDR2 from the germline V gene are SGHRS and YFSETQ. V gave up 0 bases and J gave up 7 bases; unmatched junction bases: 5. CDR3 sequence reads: CASSLDATGGNEQFF. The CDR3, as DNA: TGCGCCAGCAGCTTGGATGCGACAGGGGGGAATGAGCAGTTCTTC.

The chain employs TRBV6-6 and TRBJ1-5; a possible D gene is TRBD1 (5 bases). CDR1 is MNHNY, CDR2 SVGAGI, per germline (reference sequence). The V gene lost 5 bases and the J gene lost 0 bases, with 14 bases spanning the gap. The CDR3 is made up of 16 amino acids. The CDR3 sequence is CASSNRQPYSNQPQHF. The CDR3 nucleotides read TGTGCCAGCAGTAACCGACAGCCATATAGCAATCAGCCCCAGCATTTT.

CDR3 sequence (DNA): TGTGCCAGCACAGGGACAGTAACCACCGGGGAGCTGTTTTTT. It translates to CASTGTVTTGELFF. The chain combines TRBV6-5 with TRBJ2-2; 7 nucleotides line up with TRBD1. The CDR3 has 14 amino acids. Germline CDR1 reads MNHEY; CDR2 reads SVGAGI. J was trimmed by 4 bases and V by 7 bases; bases with no gene match: 6.

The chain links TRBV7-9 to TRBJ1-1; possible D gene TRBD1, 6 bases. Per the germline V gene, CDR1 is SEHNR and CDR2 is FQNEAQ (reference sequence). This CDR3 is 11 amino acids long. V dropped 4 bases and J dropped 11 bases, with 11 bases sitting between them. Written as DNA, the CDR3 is TGTGCCAGCAGCTCCGGGACAATGGCTTTCTTT. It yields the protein CASSSGTMAFF.

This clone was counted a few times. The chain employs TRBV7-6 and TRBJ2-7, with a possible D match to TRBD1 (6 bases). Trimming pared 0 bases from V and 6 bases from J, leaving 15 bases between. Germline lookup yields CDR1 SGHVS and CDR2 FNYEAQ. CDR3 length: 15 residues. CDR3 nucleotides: TGTGCCAGCAGCTTAGCTCCCCGACAGGACCCCGAGCAGTACTTC. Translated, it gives CASSLAPRQDPEQYF. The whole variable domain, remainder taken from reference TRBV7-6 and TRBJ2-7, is GAGVSQSPRYKVTKRGQDVALRCDPISGHVSLYWYRQALGQGPEFLTYFNYEAQQDKSGLPNDRFSAERPEGSISTLTIQRTEQRDSAMYRCASSLAPRQDPEQYFGPGTRLTVT.

DNA for the CDR3: TGTGCCAGCAGCTCCCCCTACAGGGGGACGCTGGTCTACACCTTC. Protein: CASSSPYRGTLVYTF. The V gene is TRBV5-4, the J gene TRBJ1-2; 8 bases fit TRBD1. Germline CDR1 SGHNT, CDR2 YYREEE (reference sequence). J was trimmed by 10 bases and V by 3 bases; bases with no gene match: 14. There are 15 residues in the CDR3.

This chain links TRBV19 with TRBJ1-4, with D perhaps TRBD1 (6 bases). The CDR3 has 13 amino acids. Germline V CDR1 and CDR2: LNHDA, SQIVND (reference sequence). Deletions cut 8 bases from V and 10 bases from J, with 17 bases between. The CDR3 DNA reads TGTGCCAGTGACGGTCCAGGGGTTGTAAAACTGTTTTTT. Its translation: CASDGPGVVKLFF.

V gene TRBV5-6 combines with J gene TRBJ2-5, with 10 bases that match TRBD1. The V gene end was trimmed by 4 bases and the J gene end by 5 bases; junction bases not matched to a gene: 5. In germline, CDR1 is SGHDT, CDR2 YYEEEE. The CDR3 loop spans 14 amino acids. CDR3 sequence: CASSDTDRGETQYF. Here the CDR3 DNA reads TGTGCCAGCAGCGACACGGACAGGGGGGAGACCCAGTACTTC.

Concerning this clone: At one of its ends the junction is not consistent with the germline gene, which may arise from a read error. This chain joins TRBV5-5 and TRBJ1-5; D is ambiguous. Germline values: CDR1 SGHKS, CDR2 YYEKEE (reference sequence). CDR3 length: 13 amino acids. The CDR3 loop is CASNLLQNQPQHF. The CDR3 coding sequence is TGTGCCAGCAACTTGCTACAGAATCAGCCCCAGCATTTT. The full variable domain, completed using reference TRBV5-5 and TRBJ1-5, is DAGVTQSPTHLIKTRGQQVTLRCSPISGHKSVSWYQQVLGQGPQFIFQYYEKEERGRGNFPDRFSARQFPNYSSELNVNALLLGDSALYLCASNLLQNQPQHFGDGTRLSIL.

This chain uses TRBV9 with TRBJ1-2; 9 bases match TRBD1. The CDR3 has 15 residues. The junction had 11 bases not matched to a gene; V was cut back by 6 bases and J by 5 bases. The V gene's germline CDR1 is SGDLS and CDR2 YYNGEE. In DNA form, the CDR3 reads TGTGCCAGCACACAACGGACAGGGGCTCGGTATGGCTACACCTTC. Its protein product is CASTQRTGARYGYTF.

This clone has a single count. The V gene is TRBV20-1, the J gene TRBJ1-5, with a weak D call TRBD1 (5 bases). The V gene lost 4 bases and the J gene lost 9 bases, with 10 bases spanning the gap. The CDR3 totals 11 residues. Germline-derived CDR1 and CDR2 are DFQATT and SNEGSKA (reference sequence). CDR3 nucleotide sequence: TGCAGTGCTACCCCCGGGGGGCCCCAGCATTTT. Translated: CSATPGGPQHF.

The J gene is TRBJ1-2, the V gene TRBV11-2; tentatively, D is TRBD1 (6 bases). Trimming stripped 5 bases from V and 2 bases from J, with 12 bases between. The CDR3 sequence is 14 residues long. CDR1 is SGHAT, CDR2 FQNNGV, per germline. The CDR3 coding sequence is TGTGCCAGCAGCCCCTCCCAGGGGAACTATGGCTACACCTTC. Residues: CASSPSQGNYGYTF.